This T cell receptor (beta chain) was captured in a study of blood T cell repertoires in COVID-19. The wider study: Acute and convalescent COVID-19 samples came from the United States, Italy and Spain. T cells, B-cell-depleted T cells, or PBMCs provided the cDNA or gDNA that served as material.

Per the original methods: Estimation of nucleated cell counts relied on the amplification of reference gene primers. Clones were read by immunoSEQ multiplex PCR, and TCRdb kept only the in-frame ones, dropping some. From that table come the V and J calls and clone size; the DNA was used to work out D and trimming. This sample has 97,000 or so clones; roughly 87% occur once, and the top ten carry more than 15%. The CDR3 runs to 15 residues. CDR1 MNHEY and CDR2 SVGAGI come from the germline V gene. V shed 6 bases, J shed 4 bases, and the junction held 4 bases outside the gene matches. This clonotype originated in a man older than 75 with acute or convalescent COVID-19. J is TRBJ2-6 and V is TRBV6-5; 9 bases agree with TRBD1. Material for sequencing was peripheral blood. The CDR3: CASRRDRDGANVLTF. As DNA, the CDR3 is TGTGCCAGCAGGAGGGACAGGGACGGGGCCAACGTCCTGACTTTC.